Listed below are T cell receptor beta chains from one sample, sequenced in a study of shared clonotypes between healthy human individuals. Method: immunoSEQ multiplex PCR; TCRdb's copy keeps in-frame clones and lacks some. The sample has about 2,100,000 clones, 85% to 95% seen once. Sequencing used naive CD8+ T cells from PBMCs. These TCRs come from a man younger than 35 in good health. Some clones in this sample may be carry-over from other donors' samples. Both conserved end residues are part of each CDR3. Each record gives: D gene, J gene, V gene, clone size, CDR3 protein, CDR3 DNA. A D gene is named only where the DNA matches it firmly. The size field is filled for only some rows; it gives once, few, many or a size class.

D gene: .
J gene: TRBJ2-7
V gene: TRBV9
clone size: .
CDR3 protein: CASSVAPEYEQYF
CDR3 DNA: TGTGCCAGCAGCGTAGCCCCGGAGTACGAGCAGTACTTC

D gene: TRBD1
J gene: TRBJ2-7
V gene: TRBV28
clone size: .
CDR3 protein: CASSLGQVEQYF
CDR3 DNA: TGTGCCAGCAGCCTTGGACAGGTCGAGCAGTACTTC

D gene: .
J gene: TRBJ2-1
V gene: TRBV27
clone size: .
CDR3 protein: CASSLSRLYNEQFF
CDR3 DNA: TGTGCCAGCAGTTTATCCAGACTATACAATGAGCAGTTCTTC

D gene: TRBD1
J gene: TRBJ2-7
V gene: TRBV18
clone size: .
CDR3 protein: CASSPNRGLGDRTYEQYF
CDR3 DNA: TGTGCCAGCTCACCAAACAGGGGCCTCGGGGACAGAACCTACGAGCAGTACTTC

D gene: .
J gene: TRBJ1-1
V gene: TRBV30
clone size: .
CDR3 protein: CAWSLGSVNTEAFF
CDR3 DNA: TGTGCCTGGAGTCTCGGGTCGGTGAACACTGAAGCTTTCTTT

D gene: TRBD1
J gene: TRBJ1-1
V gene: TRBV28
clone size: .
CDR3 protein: CASKTQGAITEAFF
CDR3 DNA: TGTGCCAGCAAGACTCAGGGGGCGATCACTGAAGCTTTCTTT

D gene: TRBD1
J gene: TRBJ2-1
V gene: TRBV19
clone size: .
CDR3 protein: CASSIGQGSYNEQFF
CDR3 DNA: TGTGCCAGTAGTATAGGACAGGGATCCTACAATGAGCAGTTCTTC

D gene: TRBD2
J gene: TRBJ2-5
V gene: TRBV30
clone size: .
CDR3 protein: CAWSPLAGGQETQYF
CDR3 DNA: TGTGCCTGGAGTCCACTAGCGGGAGGGCAGGAGACCCAGTACTTC

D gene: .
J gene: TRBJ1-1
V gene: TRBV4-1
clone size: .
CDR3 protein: CASSQENTRTEAFF
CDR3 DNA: TGCGCCAGCAGCCAAGAAAACACCCGCACTGAAGCTTTCTTT

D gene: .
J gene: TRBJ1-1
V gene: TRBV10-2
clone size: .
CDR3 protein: CASSERGSLNTEAFF
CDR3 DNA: TGCGCCAGCAGTGAGAGGGGTTCACTGAACACTGAAGCTTTCTTT

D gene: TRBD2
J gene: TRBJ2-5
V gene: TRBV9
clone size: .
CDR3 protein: CASRAGTSAAQTQYF
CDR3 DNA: TGTGCCAGCAGGGCCGGGACTAGCGCGGCCCAGACCCAGTACTTC

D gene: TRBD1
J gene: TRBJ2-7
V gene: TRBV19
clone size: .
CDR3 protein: CASRSSGTGVQYF
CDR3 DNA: TGTGCCAGTAGGAGCTCCGGGACAGGGGTGCAGTACTTC

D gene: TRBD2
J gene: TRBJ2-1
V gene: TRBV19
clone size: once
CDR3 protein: CASSSLAGGPHEQFF
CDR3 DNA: TGTGCCAGTAGCTCTCTAGCGGGAGGGCCGCATGAGCAGTTCTTC

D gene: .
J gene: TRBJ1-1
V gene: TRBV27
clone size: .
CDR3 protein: CASSLGGNTEAFF
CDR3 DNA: TGTGCCAGCAGTTTAGGCGGTAACACTGAAGCTTTCTTT

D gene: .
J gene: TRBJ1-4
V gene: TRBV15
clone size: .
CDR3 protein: CATSRDRVIEKLFF
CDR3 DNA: TGTGCCACCAGCAGAGACAGGGTTATCGAAAAACTGTTTTTT

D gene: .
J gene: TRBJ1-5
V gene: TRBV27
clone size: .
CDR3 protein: CASSTSTGGVQPQHF
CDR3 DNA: TGTGCCAGCAGTACCTCTACGGGGGGAGTTCAGCCCCAGCATTTT

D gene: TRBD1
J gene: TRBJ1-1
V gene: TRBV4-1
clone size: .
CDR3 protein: CASSQDRVGTEAFF
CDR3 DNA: TGCGCCAGCAGCCAGGACAGGGTTGGGACTGAAGCTTTCTTT

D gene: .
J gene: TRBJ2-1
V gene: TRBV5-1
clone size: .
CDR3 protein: CASSLAWGREQFF
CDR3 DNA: TGCGCCAGCAGCTTGGCATGGGGGAGAGAGCAGTTCTTC

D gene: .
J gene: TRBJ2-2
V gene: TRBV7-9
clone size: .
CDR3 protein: CASSHGAGELFF
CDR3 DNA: TGTGCCAGCAGCCATGGGGCCGGGGAGCTGTTTTTT

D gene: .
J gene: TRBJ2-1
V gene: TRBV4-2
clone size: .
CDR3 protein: CASSQVLGETENEQFF
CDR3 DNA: TGTGCCAGCAGCCAAGTGTTGGGGGAAACTGAAAATGAGCAGTTCTTC

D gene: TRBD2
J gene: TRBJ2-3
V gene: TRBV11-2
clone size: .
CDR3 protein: CASSFFPGLANGTQYF
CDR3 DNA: TGTGCCAGCAGCTTTTTCCCGGGACTAGCGAATGGTACGCAGTATTTT

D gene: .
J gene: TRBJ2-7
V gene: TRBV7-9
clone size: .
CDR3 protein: CASSLNRNYEQYF
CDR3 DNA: TGTGCCAGCAGCTTAAACCGGAACTACGAGCAGTACTTC

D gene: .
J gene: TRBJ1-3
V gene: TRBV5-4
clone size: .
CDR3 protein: CASSYGTDSGNTIYF
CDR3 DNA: TGTGCCAGCAGCTACGGGACGGACTCTGGAAACACCATATATTTT

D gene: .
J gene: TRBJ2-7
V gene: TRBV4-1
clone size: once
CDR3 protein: CASSQERRWDEQYF
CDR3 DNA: TGCGCCAGCAGCCAAGAACGCCGATGGGACGAGCAGTACTTC

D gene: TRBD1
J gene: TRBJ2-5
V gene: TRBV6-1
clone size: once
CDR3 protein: CASSLPTGKETQYF
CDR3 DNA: TGTGCCAGCAGCTTACCGACAGGGAAAGAGACCCAGTACTTC

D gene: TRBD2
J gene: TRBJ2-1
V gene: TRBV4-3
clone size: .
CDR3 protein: CASSEGILAEAYNEQFF
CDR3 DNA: TGCGCCAGCAGCGAAGGGATCCTAGCGGAAGCCTACAATGAGCAGTTCTTC

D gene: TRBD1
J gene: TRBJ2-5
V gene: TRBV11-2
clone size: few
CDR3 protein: CASSYPHRGREGGETQYF
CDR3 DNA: TGTGCCAGCAGCTACCCGCACAGGGGGCGCGAAGGGGGAGAGACCCAGTACTTC

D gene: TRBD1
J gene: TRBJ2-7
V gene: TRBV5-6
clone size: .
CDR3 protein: CASSRTGEINREQYF
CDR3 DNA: TGTGCCAGCAGTCGTACAGGGGAGATAAATCGGGAGCAGTACTTC

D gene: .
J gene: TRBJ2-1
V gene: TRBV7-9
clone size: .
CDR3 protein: CASSLESGEYNEQFF
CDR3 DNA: TGTGCCAGCAGCTTAGAATCGGGAGAGTACAATGAGCAGTTCTTC

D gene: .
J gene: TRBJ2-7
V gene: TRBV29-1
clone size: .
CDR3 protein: CSVEDRSSYEQYF
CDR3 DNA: TGCAGCGTTGAAGACAGGAGCTCCTACGAGCAGTACTTC

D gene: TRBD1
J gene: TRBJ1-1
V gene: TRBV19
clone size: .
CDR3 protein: CASSTRQGAKRAEAFF
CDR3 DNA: TGTGCCAGTAGTACCCGACAGGGGGCGAAGAGGGCTGAAGCTTTCTTT

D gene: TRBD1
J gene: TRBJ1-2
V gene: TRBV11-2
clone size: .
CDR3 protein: CASSPGTAYGYTF
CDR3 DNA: TGTGCCAGCAGCCCCGGGACAGCATATGGCTACACCTTC